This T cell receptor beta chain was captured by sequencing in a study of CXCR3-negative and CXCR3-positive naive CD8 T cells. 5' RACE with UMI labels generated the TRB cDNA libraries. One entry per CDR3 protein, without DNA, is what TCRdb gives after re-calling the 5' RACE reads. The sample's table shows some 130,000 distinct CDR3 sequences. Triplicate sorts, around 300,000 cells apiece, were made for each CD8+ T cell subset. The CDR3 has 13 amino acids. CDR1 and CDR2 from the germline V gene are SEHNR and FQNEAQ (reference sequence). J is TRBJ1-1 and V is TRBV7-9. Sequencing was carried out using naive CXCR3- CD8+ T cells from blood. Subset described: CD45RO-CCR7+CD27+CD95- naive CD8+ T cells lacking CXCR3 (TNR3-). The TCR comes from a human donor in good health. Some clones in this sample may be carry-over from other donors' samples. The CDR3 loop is CASSRDAFTEAFF. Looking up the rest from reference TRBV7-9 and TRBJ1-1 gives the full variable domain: DTGVSQNPRHKITKRGQNVTFRCDPISEHNRLYWYRQTLGQGPEFLTYFQNEAQLEKSRLLSDRFSAERPKGSFSTLEIQRTEQGDSAMYLCASSRDAFTEAFFGQGTRLTVV.